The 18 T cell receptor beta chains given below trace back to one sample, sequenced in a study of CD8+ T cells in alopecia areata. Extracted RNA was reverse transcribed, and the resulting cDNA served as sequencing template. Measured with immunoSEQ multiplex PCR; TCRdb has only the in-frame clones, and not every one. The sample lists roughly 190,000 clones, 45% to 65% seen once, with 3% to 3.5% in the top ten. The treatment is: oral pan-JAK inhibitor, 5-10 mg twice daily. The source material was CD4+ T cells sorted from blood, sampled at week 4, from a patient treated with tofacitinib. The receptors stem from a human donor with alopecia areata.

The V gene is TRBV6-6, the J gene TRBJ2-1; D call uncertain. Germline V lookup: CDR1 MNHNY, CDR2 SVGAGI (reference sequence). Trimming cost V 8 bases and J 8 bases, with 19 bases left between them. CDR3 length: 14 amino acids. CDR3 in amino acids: CASAYPKREHEQFF. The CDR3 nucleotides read TGTGCCAGCGCGTACCCTAAAAGGGAACATGAGCAGTTCTTC.

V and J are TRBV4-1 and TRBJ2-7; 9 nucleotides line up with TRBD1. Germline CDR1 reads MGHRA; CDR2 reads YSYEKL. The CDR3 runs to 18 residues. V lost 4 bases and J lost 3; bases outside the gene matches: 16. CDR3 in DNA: TGCGCCAGCAGCCCCACCCCTTACGGGACAGGGAAAATCTACGAGCAGTACTTC. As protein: CASSPTPYGTGKIYEQYF.

This CDR3 is CSVAAGGPGANVLTF. CDR3 coding DNA: TGCAGCGTTGCGGCAGGTGGCCCTGGGGCCAACGTCCTGACTTTC. The J gene is TRBJ2-6, the V gene TRBV29-1; D call uncertain. The CDR3 runs to 15 residues. Germline V gene sequence: CDR1 SQVTM, CDR2 ANQGSEA. The ends were cut back, 4 bases at V and 2 bases at J, with 12 bases in the middle.

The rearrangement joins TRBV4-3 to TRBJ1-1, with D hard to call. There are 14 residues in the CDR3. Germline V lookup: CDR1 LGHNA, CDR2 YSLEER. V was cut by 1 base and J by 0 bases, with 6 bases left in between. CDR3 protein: CASSQAWMNTEAFF. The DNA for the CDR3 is TGCGCCAGCAGCCAAGCGTGGATGAACACTGAAGCTTTCTTT.

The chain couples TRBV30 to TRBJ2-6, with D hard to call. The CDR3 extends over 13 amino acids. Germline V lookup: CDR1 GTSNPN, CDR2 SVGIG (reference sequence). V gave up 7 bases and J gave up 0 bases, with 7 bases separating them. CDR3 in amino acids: CASLRSGANVLTF. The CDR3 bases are TGTGCCTCTTTGCGCTCTGGGGCCAACGTCCTGACTTTC.

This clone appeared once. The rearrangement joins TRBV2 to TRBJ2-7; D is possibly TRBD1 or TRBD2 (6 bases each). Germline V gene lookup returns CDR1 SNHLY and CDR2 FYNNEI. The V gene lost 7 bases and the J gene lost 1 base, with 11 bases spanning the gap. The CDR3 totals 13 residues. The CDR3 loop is CASNIGGSYEQYF. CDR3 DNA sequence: TGTGCCAGCAACATAGGGGGGTCCTACGAGCAGTACTTC.

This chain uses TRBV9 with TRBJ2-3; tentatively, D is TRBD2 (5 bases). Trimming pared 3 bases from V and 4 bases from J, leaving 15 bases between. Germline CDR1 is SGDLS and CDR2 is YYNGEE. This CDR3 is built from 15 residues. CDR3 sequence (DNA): TGTGCCAGCAGCGAACGAGGGCCCTCACCAGATACGCAGTATTTT. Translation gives CASSERGPSPDTQYF.

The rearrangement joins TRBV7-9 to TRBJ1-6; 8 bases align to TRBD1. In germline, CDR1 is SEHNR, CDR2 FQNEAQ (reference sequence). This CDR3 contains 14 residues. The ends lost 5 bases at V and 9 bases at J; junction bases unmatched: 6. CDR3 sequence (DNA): TGTGCCAGCAGCCGGACAGGGACTGTTTCACCCCTCCACTTT. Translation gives CASSRTGTVSPLHF.

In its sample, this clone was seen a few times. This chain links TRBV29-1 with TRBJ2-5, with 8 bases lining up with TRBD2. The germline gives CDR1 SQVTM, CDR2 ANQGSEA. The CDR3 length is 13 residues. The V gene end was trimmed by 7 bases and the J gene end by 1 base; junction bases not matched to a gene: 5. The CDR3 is CSARGGVQETQYF. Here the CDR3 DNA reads TGCAGCGCTCGGGGGGGAGTCCAAGAGACCCAGTACTTC. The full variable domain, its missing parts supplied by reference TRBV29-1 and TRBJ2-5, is SAVISQKPSRDICQRGTSLTIQCQVDSQVTMMFWYRQQPGQSLTLIATANQGSEATYESGFVIDKFPISRPNLTFSTLTVSNMSPEDSSIYLCSARGGVQETQYFGPGTRLLVL.

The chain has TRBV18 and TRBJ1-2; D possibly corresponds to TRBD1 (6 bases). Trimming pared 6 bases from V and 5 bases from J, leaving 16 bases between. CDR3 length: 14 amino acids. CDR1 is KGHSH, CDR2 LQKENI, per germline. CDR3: CASSPSGQGYGYTF. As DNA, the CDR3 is TGTGCCAGCTCGCCGTCAGGTCAGGGGTATGGCTACACCTTC.

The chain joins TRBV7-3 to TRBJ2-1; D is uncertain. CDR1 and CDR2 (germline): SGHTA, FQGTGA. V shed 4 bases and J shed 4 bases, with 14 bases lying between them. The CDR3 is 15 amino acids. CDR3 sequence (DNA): TGTGCCAGCAGCTACGGGTCCGTGGGGTACAATGAGCAGTTCTTC. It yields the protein CASSYGSVGYNEQFF.

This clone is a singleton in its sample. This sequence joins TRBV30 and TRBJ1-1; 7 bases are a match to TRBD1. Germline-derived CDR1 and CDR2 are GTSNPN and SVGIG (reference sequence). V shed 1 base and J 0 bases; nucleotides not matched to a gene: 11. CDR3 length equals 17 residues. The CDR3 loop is CAWSGRRGQRMNTEAFF. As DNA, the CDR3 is TGTGCCTGGAGTGGTCGGAGGGGGCAACGAATGAACACTGAAGCTTTCTTT.

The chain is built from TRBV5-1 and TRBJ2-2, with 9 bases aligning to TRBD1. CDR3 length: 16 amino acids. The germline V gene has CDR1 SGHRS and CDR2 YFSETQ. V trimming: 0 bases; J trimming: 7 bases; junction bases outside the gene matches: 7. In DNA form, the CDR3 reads TGCGCCAGCAGCTTGGAGGGACAGGGTGAGAGCGGGGAGCTGTTTTTT. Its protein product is CASSLEGQGESGELFF. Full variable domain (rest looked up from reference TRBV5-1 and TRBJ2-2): KAGVTQTPRYLIKTRGQQVTLSCSPISGHRSVSWYQQTPGQGLQFLFEYFSETQRNKGNFPGRFSGRQFSNSRSEMNVSTLELGDSALYLCASSLEGQGESGELFFGEGSRLTVL.

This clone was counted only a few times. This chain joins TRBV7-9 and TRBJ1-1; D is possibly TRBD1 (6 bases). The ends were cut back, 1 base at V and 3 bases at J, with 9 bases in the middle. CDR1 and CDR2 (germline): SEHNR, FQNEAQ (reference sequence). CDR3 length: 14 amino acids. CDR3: CASSLVRGDTEAFF. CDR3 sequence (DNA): TGTGCCAGCAGCTTAGTCAGGGGTGACACTGAAGCTTTCTTT.

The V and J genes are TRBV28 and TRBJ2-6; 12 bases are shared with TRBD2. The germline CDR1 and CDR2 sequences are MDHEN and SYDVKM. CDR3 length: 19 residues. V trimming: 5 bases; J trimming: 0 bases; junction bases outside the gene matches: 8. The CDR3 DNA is TGTGCCAGCAGTCCCCCGCTAGCGGGGGGGAGCTCTGGGGCCAACGTCCTGACTTTC. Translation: CASSPPLAGGSSGANVLTF. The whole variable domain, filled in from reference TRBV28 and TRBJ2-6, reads DVKVTQSSRYLVKRTGEKVFLECVQDMDHENMFWYRQDPGLGLRLIYFSYDVKMKEKGDIPEGYSVSREKKERFSLILESASTNQTSMYLCASSPPLAGGSSGANVLTFGAGSRLTVL.

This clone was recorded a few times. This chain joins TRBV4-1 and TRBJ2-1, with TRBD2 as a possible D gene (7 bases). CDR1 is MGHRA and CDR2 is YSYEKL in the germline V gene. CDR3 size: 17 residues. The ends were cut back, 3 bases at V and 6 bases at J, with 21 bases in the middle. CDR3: CASSQAFGGAQGNEQFF. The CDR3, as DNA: TGCGCCAGCAGCCAGGCCTTTGGGGGGGCACAGGGCAATGAGCAGTTCTTC.

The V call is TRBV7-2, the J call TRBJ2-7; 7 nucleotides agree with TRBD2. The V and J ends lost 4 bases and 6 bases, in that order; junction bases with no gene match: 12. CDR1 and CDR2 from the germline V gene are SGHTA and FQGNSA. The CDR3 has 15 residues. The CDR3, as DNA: TGTGCCAGCAGCTCCTATTGGACTAGTGGGGGCGAGCAGTACTTC. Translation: CASSSYWTSGGEQYF.

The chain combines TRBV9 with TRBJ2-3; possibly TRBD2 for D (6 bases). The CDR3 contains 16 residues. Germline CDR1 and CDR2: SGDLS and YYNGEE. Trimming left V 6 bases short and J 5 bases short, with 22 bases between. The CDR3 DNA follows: TGTGCCAGCACCTCCCAGGTGGGGGGTGCTATAGATACGCAGTATTTT. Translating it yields CASTSQVGGAIDTQYF.